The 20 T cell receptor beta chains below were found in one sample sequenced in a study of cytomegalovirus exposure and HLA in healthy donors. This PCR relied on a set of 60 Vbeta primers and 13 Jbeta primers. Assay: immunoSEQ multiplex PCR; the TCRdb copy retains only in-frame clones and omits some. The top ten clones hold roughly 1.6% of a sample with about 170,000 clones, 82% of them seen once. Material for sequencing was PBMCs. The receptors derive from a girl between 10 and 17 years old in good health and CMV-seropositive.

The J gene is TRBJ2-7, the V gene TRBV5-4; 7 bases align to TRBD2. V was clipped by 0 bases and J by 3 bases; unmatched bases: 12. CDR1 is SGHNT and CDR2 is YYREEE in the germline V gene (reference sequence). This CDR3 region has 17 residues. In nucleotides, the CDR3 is TGTGCCAGCAGCTTGGCCCCAACTAGCGCGTCTTTCTACGAGCAGTACTTC. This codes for CASSLAPTSASFYEQYF.

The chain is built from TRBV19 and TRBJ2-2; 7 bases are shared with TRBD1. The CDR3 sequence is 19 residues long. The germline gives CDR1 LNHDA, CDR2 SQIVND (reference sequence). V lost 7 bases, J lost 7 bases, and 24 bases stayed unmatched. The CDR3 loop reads CASTGITSLLDRAFGELFF. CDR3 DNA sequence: TGTGCCAGTACCGGGATCACCTCCCTTCTCGACAGGGCTTTCGGGGAGCTGTTTTTT.

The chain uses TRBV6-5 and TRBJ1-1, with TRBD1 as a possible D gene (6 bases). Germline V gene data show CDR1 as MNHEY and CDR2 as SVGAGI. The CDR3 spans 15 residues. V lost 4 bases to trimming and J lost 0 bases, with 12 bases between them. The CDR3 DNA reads TGTGCCAGCAGTTTGCAGGGGAACTTGAACACTGAAGCTTTCTTT. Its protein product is CASSLQGNLNTEAFF.

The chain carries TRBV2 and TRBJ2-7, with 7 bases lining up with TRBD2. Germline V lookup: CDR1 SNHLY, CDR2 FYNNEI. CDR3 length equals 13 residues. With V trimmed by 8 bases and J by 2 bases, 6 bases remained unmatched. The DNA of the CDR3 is TGTGCCAGCGGGGGGGACCGAGCCTACGAGCAGTACTTC. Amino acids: CASGGDRAYEQYF.

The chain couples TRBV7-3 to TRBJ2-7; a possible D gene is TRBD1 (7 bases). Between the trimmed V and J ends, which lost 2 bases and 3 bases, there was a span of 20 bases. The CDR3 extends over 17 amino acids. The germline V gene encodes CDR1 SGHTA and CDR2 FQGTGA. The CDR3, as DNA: TGTGCCAGCAGCTTACATCCTGGGGGGACAGATTACTACGAGCAGTACTTC. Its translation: CASSLHPGGTDYYEQYF.

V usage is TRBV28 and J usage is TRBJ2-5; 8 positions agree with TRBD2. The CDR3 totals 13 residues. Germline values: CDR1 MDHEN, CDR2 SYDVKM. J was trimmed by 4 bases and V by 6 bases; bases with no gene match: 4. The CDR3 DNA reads TGTGCCAGCAGCCGGGGGGGCGCAGAGACCCAGTACTTC. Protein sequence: CASSRGGAETQYF. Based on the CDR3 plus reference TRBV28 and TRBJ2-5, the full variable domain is DVKVTQSSRYLVKRTGEKVFLECVQDMDHENMFWYRQDPGLGLRLIYFSYDVKMKEKGDIPEGYSVSREKKERFSLILESASTNQTSMYLCASSRGGAETQYFGPGTRLLVL.

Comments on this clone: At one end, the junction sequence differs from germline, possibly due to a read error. CDR3 sequence reads: CASSRDWDRAFYGHTF. CDR3 coding DNA: TGTGCCAGCAGCCGAGATTGGGACAGGGCTTTCTATGGCCACACCTTC. The chain joins TRBV7-2 to TRBJ1-2; 9 nucleotides line up with TRBD1. Looked up from germline, CDR1 is SGHTA and CDR2 is FQGNSA. The CDR3 runs 16 residues.

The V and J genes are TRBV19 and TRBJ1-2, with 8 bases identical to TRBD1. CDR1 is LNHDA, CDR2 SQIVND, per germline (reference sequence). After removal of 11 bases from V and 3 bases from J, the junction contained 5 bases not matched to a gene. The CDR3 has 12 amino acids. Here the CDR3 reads CAAGQVDYGYTF. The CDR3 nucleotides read TGTGCCGCGGGACAGGTTGACTATGGCTACACCTTC.

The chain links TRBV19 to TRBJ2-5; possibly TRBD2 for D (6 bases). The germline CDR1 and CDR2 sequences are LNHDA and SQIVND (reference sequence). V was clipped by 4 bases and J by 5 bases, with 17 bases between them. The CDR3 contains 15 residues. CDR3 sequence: CASSRTTSRGETQYF. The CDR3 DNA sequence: TGTGCCAGTAGTAGGACAACCTCCCGGGGGGAGACCCAGTACTTC.

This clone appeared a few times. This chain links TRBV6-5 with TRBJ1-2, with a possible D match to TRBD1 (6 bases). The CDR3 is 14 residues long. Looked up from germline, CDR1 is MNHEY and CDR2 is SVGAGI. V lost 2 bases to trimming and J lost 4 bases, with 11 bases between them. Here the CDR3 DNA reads TGTGCCAGCAGTTACGGGGGGGCCCTCTATGGCTACACCTTC. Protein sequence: CASSYGGALYGYTF.

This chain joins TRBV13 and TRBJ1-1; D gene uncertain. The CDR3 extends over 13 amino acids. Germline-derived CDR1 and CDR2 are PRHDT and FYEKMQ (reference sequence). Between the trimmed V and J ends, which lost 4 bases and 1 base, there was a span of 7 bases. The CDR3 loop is CASSSYSNTEAFF. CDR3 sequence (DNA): TGTGCCAGCAGCTCGTATTCGAACACTGAAGCTTTCTTT.

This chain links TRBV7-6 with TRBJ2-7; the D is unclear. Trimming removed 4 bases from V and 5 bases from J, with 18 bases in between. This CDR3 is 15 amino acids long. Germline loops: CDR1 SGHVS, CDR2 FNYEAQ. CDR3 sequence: CASSSLAENSDEQYF. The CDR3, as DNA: TGTGCCAGCAGCTCCTTAGCCGAAAATTCAGACGAGCAGTACTTC.

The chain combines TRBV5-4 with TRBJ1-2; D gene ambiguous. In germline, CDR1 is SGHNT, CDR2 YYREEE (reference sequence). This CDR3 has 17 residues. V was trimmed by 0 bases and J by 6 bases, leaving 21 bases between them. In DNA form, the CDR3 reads TGTGCCAGCAGCTTGGACCAGGTAGCGCAGGCTGCACATGGCTACACCTTC. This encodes CASSLDQVAQAAHGYTF.

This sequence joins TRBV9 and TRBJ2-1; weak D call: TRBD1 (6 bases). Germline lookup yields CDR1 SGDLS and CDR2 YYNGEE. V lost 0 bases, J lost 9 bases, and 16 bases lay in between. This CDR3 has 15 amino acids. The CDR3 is CASSVGAGVSGEQFF. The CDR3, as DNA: TGTGCCAGCAGCGTAGGGGCAGGGGTTTCTGGTGAGCAGTTCTTC.

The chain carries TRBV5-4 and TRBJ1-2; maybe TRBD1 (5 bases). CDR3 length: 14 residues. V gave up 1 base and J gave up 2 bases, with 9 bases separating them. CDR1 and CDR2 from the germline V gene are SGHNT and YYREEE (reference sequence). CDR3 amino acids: CASSLLGQNYGYTF. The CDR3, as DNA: TGTGCCAGCAGCTTGCTGGGGCAAAACTATGGCTACACCTTC.

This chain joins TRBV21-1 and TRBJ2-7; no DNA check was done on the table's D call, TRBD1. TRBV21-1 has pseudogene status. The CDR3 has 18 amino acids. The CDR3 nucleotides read TGTGCCAGCAGCAAACGGGTAGGGAGGAAGGACAGGGGGGCCGAGCAGTACTTC. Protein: CASSKRVGRKDRGAEQYF.

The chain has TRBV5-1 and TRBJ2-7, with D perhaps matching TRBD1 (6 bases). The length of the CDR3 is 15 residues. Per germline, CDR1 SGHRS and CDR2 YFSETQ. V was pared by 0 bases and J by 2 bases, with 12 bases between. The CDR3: CASSLDHRATYEQYF. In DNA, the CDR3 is TGCGCCAGCAGCTTGGATCACAGGGCAACCTACGAGCAGTACTTC.

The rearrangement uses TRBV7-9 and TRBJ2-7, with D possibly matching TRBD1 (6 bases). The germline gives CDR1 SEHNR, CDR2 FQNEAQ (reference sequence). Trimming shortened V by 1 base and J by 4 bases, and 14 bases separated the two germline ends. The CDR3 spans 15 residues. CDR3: CASSLDRTVRYEQYF. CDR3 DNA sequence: TGTGCCAGCAGCTTAGACCGGACAGTTCGGTACGAGCAGTACTTC.

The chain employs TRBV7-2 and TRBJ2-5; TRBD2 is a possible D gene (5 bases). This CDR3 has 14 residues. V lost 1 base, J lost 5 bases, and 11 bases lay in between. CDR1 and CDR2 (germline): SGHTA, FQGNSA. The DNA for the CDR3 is TGTGCCAGCAGCTTAGTGGAGGTAGAGGAGACCCAGTACTTC. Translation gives CASSLVEVEETQYF. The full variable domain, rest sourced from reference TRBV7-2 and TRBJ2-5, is GAGVSQSPSNKVTEKGKDVELRCDPISGHTALYWYRQSLGQGLEFLIYFQGNSAPDKSGLPSDRFSAERTGGSVSTLTIQRTQQEDSAVYLCASSLVEVEETQYFGPGTRLLVL.

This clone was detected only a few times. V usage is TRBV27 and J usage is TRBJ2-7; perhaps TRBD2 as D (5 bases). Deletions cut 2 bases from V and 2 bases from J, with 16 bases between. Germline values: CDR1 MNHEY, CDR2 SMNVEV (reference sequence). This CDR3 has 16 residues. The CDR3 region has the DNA TGTGCCAGCAGTTTACCTGGACGGATGGGAGCCTACGAGCAGTACTTC. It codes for CASSLPGRMGAYEQYF.